The 20 T cell receptor beta chains listed next were all sequenced from one sample in a study of T-cell reconstitution after alpha-beta-depleted transplantation in children (dated by TCRdb to 2016 to 2017). Libraries were made using PCR. The instrument given in TCRdb is Illumina HiSeq 2500. To normalize quantification of the TCRbeta repertoire, the TCR libraries were built with molecular barcoding that relied on unique molecular identifiers. Clones were called with MiXCR by TCRdb after fastp trimmed the public reads at Q25, and only in-frame beta chains were retained. Here each entry gathers all rows of one CDR3 protein and keeps the most common genes and DNA. Recorded for this sample are more than 400,000 distinct CDR3 sequences; approximately 10% of them occurred a single time. Of the sample, roughly 15% is held by the ten largest clones. The treatment or condition label on this specimen signifies: allogeneic hematopoietic cell transplantation with graft depleted of TCRalphabeta T cells and CD19 B cells.

The specimen was PBMCs, mostly from graft donor cells, collected 180 days after TCRalphabeta/CD19-depleted stem cell transplant. These receptors were collected from a female patient aged 2 to 10 who had a stem cell transplant for aplastic anemia, so the T cells may come from the graft donor.

This clonotype was recorded only once. The chain couples TRBV15 to TRBJ2-3; D could derive from TRBD1 or TRBD2 (5 bases each). The V end lost 8 bases, the J end lost 4 bases, and 13 bases lay between the germline ends. The CDR3 loop spans 13 amino acids. Germline CDR1 and CDR2: LNHNV and YYDKDF (reference sequence). CDR3 DNA: TGTGCCACCGCAGGGAGAATCGCAGATACGCAGTATTTT. Translating it yields CATAGRIADTQYF.

V is TRBV13 and J is TRBJ2-1; the D gene is possibly TRBD1 (6 bases). V was pared by 1 base and J by 9 bases, with 13 bases between. CDR3 length equals 14 residues. CDR1 is PRHDT, CDR2 FYEKMQ, per germline (reference sequence). CDR3 sequence reads: CASSLEGTLIEQFF. CDR3 bases: TGTGCCAGCAGCTTAGAAGGGACACTTATTGAGCAGTTCTTC.

This clonotype was recorded a few times. The chain links TRBV20-1 to TRBJ2-3, with TRBD2 matching over 7 bases. Germline trimming cut 8 bases from V and 3 bases from J; bases unmatched to any gene: 8. The CDR3 spans 13 residues. Per germline, CDR1 DFQATT and CDR2 SNEGSKA (reference sequence). CDR3 DNA: TGCAGTCCGGGGGGAGGGCCGACAGATACGCAGTATTTT. Amino acid sequence: CSPGGGPTDTQYF.

V and J are TRBV14 and TRBJ2-1; D is unclear. Germline CDR1 reads SGHDN; CDR2 reads FVKESK. The CDR3 extends over 14 amino acids. Trimming removed 0 bases at V and 4 bases at J, with 7 bases between. The CDR3 nucleotides are TGTGCCAGCAGCCAAGATTGGCTTTACAATGAGCAGTTCTTC. This gives the protein CASSQDWLYNEQFF. The full variable domain, its missing parts supplied by reference TRBV14 and TRBJ2-1, is EAGVTQFPSHSVIEKGQTVTLRCDPISGHDNLYWYRRVMGKEIKFLLHFVKESKQDESGMPNNRFLAERTGGTYSTLKVQPAELEDSGVYFCASSQDWLYNEQFFGPGTRLTVL.

This clonotype was picked up many times. The rearrangement links TRBV20-1 to TRBJ2-5; unclear D gene. This CDR3 is 12 amino acids long. With 3 bases removed from V and 13 bases from J, the gap between germline ends came to 18 bases. Germline assignment: CDR1 DFQATT and CDR2 SNEGSKA (reference sequence). The CDR3 DNA sequence: TGCAGTGCTAGTTCACGGACCGAGTCCGCGTACTTC. Its translation: CSASSRTESAYF.

This clonotype was recorded a few times. The chain uses TRBV27 and TRBJ2-3; the D call may be TRBD1 or TRBD2 (7 bases each). V lost 0 bases and J 2 bases, leaving 18 bases between the germline ends. The CDR3 has 18 residues. Looked up from germline, CDR1 is MNHEY and CDR2 is SMNVEV (reference sequence). For the CDR3, the DNA is TGTGCCAGCAGTTTATCAAGAGATCAGGGGGGGACCACAGATACGCAGTATTTT. It is translated as CASSLSRDQGGTTDTQYF.

The chain has TRBV5-1 and TRBJ2-3; the D gene could be TRBD1 or TRBD2 (6 bases each). The CDR3 length is 15 residues. Germline V gene lookup returns CDR1 SGHRS and CDR2 YFSETQ. V was clipped by 0 bases and J by 4 bases, with 12 bases between them. The CDR3 loop is CASSLAGAGPDTQYF. CDR3 nucleotides: TGCGCCAGCAGCTTGGCGGGGGCAGGGCCAGATACGCAGTATTTT.

This clonotype was seen a handful of times. V gene TRBV7-2 combines with J gene TRBJ2-1, with 8 bases fitting TRBD1. Germline V gene data show CDR1 as SGHTA and CDR2 as FQGNSA. The CDR3 runs to 16 residues. The trim removed 7 bases at V and 6 bases at J, leaving 14 bases unmatched. The chain's CDR3 is CASTSARTGRPNEQFF. The CDR3 DNA reads as TGTGCCAGCACCTCTGCGAGGACAGGGAGACCCAATGAGCAGTTCTTC.

The V call is TRBV20-1, the J call TRBJ2-5; 12 bases agree with TRBD2. The V segment lost 6 bases and the J segment 5 bases; nucleotides outside the gene matches: 7. The CDR3 covers 14 residues. CDR1 is DFQATT, CDR2 SNEGSKA, per germline (reference sequence). CDR3 residues: CSARTSGAGETQYF. CDR3 DNA sequence: TGCAGTGCCCGGACTAGCGGGGCGGGGGAGACCCAGTACTTC.

This clonotype was observed many times. This chain joins TRBV7-3 and TRBJ2-1; 14 nucleotides agree with TRBD2. The CDR3 sequence is 14 residues long. The ends lost 9 bases at V and 7 bases at J; junction bases unmatched: 5. Germline CDR1 SGHTA, CDR2 FQGTGA. The CDR3 reads CASSGTSGSNEQFF. The CDR3 bases are TGTGCCAGTTCCGGGACTAGCGGGAGTAATGAGCAGTTCTTC. The full variable domain, its missing parts supplied by reference TRBV7-3 and TRBJ2-1, is GAGVSQTPSNKVTEKGKYVELRCDPISGHTALYWYRQSLGQGPEFLIYFQGTGAADDSGLPNDRFFAVRPEGSVSTLKIQRTERGDSAVYLCASSGTSGSNEQFFGPGTRLTVL.

This chain uses TRBV11-2 with TRBJ2-7; 9 bases line up with TRBD2. Germline V gives CDR1 SGHAT, CDR2 FQNNGV. The ends lost 0 bases at V and 7 bases at J; junction bases unmatched: 13. This CDR3 comprises 17 residues. In DNA, the CDR3 is TGTGCCAGCAGCTTAGATACGGCTAGCGGGAAGCGGGGGGAGCAGTACTTC. Translation gives CASSLDTASGKRGEQYF. Variable domain in full (rest from reference TRBV11-2 and TRBJ2-7): EAGVAQSPRYKIIEKRQSVAFWCNPISGHATLYWYQQILGQGPKLLIQFQNNGVVDDSQLPKDRFSAERLKGVDSTLKIQPAKLEDSAVYLCASSLDTASGKRGEQYFGPGTRLTVT.

This clonotype appeared a few times. V is TRBV5-1 and J is TRBJ2-1; TRBD2 matches at 13 bases. The CDR3 extends over 16 amino acids. CDR1 is SGHRS and CDR2 is YFSETQ in the germline V gene. Germline trimming cut 4 bases from V and 4 bases from J; bases unmatched to any gene: 5. This CDR3 reads CASSIPGLAGYNEQFF. CDR3 bases: TGCGCCAGCAGCATACCGGGACTAGCGGGATACAATGAGCAGTTCTTC. The complete variable domain, with remaining parts taken from reference TRBV5-1 and TRBJ2-1, reads KAGVTQTPRYLIKTRGQQVTLSCSPISGHRSVSWYQQTPGQGLQFLFEYFSETQRNKGNFPGRFSGRQFSNSRSEMNVSTLELGDSALYLCASSIPGLAGYNEQFFGPGTRLTVL.

This chain connects TRBV7-2 to TRBJ1-6; D gene unclear. The CDR3 runs to 14 residues. Germline CDR1 SGHTA, CDR2 FQGNSA. V gave up 2 bases and J gave up 10 bases, with 12 bases separating them. The CDR3 coding sequence is TGTGCCAGCAGCTTACGGCAGAATTGGTCACCCCTCCACTTT. Its protein is CASSLRQNWSPLHF.

The chain recombines TRBV29-1 with TRBJ2-7; 9 bases are shared with TRBD1. Germline CDR1 is SQVTM and CDR2 is ANQGSEA. This CDR3 is built from 12 residues. After removal of 6 bases from V and 3 bases from J, the junction contained 3 bases not matched to a gene. This CDR3 is CSVLTGGYEQYV. For the CDR3, the DNA is TGCAGCGTCCTGACAGGGGGCTACGAGCAGTACGTC.

The V call is TRBV7-3, the J call TRBJ2-4, with 7 bases fitting TRBD2. CDR3 length equals 13 residues. Germline assignment: CDR1 SGHTA and CDR2 FQGTGA. Trimming cost V 3 bases and J 9 bases; bases outside gene matches: 5. The CDR3 sequence is CASSLGGKGIQYF. Written as DNA, the CDR3 is TGTGCCAGCAGCTTGGGAGGGAAAGGCATTCAGTACTTC.

The chain couples TRBV5-6 to TRBJ1-1; D gene ambiguous. V was shortened by 3 bases and J by 8 bases, with 11 bases between the two germline ends. Per germline, CDR1 SGHDT and CDR2 YYEEEE. The CDR3 length is 12 residues. In DNA form, the CDR3 reads TGTGCCAGCAGCTCCTCCGGGCCCGAAGCTTTCTTT. It is translated as CASSSSGPEAFF. The full variable domain, rest sourced from reference TRBV5-6 and TRBJ1-1, is DAGVTQSPTHLIKTRGQQVTLRCSPKSGHDTVSWYQQALGQGPQFIFQYYEEEERQRGNFPDRFSGHQFPNYSSELNVNALLLGDSALYLCASSSSGPEAFFGQGTRLTVV.

Only a few counts were recorded for this clonotype. The J gene is TRBJ1-5, the V gene TRBV7-8; D ambiguous. Trimming shortened V by 2 bases and J by 5 bases, and 10 bases separated the two germline ends. Germline V gene lookup returns CDR1 SGHVS and CDR2 FQNEAQ. The CDR3 extends over 14 amino acids. CDR3 DNA: TGTGCCAGCAGCTTAAAAGGGAGGTATCAGCCCCAGCATTTT. Amino acids: CASSLKGRYQPQHF.

This clonotype was seen once. The chain carries TRBV7-9 and TRBJ2-2, with D possibly TRBD2 on 5 matching bases. CDR3 length equals 17 residues. Germline CDR1 reads SEHNR; CDR2 reads FQNEAQ (reference sequence). With 0 bases removed from V and 3 bases from J, the gap between germline ends came to 14 bases. The DNA for the CDR3 is TGTGCCAGCAGCTTAGCGGTGTCGAGGGAGTACACCGGGGAGCTGTTTTTT. This translates into CASSLAVSREYTGELFF.

The V gene is TRBV7-3, the J gene TRBJ2-3; 14 bases line up with TRBD2. The junction had 1 base not matched to a gene; V was cut back by 0 bases and J by 5 bases. The CDR3 runs 16 residues. Germline V gene data show CDR1 as SGHTA and CDR2 as FQGTGA. The CDR3 bases are TGTGCCAGCAGCTTAACGGGGACTAGCGGGAGAGATACGCAGTATTTT. This encodes CASSLTGTSGRDTQYF.

This chain uses TRBV20-1 with TRBJ2-5; D unclear. V lost 5 bases, J lost 5 bases, and 15 bases lay in between. The length of the CDR3 is 13 residues. In germline, CDR1 is DFQATT, CDR2 SNEGSKA (reference sequence). The CDR3 DNA follows: TGCAGTGCTGGCTTCTCGATAGAGGAGACCCAGTACTTC. Protein: CSAGFSIEETQYF.